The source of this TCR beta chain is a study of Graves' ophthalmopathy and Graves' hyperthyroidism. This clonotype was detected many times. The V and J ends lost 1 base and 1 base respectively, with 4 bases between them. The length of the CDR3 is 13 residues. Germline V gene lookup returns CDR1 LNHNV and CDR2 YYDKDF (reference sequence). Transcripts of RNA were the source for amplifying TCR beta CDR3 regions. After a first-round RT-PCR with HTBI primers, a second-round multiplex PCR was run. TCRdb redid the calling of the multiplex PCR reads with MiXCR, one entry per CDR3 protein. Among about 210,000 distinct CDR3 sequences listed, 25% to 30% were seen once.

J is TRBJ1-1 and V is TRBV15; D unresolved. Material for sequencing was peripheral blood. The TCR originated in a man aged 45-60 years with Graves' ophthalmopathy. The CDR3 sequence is CATSRVGNTEAFF. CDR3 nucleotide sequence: TGTGCCACCAGCAGAGTGGGGAACACTGAAGCTTTCTTT.